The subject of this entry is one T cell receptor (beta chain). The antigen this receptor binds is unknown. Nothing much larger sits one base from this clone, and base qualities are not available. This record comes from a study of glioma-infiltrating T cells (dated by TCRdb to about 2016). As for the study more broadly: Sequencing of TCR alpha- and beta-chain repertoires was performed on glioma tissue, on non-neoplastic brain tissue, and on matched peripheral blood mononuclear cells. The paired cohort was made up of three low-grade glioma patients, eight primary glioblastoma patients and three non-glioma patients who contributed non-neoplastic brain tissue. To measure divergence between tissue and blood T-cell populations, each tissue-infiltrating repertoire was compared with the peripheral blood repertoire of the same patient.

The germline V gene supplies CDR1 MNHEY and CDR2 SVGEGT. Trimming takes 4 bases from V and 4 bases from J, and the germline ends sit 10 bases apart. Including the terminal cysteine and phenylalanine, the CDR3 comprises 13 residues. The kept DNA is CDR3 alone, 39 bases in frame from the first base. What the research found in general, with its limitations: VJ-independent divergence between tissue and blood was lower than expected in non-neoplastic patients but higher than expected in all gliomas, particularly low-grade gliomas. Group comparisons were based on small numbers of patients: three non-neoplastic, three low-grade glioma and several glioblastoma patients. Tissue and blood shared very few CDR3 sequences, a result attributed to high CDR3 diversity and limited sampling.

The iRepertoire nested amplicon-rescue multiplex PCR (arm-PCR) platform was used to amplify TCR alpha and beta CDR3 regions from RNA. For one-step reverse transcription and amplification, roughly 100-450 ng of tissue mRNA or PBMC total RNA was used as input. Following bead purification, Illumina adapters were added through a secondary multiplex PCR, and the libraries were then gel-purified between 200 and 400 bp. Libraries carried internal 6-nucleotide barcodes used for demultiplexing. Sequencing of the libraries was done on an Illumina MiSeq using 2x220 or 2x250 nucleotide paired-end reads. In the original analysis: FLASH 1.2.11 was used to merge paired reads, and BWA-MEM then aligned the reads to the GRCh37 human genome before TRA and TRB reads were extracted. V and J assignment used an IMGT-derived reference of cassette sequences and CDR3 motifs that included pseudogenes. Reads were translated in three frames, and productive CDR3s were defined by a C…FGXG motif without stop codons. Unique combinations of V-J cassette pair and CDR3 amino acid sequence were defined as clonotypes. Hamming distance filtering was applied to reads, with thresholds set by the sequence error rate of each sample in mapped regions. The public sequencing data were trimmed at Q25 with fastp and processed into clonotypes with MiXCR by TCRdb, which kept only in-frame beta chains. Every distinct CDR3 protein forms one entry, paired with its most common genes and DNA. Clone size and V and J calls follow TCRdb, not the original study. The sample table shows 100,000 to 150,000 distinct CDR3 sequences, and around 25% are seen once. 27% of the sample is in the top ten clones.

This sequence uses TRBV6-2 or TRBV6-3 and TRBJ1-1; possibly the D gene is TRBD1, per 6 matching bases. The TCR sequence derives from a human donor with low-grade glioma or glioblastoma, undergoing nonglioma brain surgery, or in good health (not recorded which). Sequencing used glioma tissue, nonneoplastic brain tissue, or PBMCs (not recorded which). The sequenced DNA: TGTGCCAGCAGTTGCGAAGGGGGCACTGAAGCTTTCTTT. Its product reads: CASSCEGGTEAFF.